The source of this T cell receptor (beta chain) is a study of cytomegalovirus exposure and HLA in healthy donors. V lost 4 bases to trimming and J lost 0 bases, with 16 bases between them. Per germline, CDR1 MNHEY and CDR2 SMNVEV (reference sequence). The CDR3 contains 17 residues. Both 60 Vbeta primers and 13 Jbeta primers went into the PCR. Methods used by the authors: Approximately 86 million unique TCR beta chains, roughly 10 million shared, were counted in a later analysis. The data were produced by immunoSEQ multiplex PCR, yet TCRdb's version contains in-frame clones alone and is incomplete. The V and J calls and clone size were taken over from that table, and D and trimming were inferred from the DNA. Seen in this sample are 100,000 to 150,000 clones; the ten most common clones hold approximately 1.6%.

The genes are TRBV27 and TRBJ1-3; the D gene is possibly TRBD1 (6 bases). This clonotype was sampled from a middle-aged woman in good health and CMV-seropositive. The source material was PBMCs. The CDR3: CASSSGLRTASGNTIYF. CDR3 nucleotides: TGTGCCAGCAGTTCGGGGCTCCGGACAGCCTCTGGAAACACCATATATTTT.